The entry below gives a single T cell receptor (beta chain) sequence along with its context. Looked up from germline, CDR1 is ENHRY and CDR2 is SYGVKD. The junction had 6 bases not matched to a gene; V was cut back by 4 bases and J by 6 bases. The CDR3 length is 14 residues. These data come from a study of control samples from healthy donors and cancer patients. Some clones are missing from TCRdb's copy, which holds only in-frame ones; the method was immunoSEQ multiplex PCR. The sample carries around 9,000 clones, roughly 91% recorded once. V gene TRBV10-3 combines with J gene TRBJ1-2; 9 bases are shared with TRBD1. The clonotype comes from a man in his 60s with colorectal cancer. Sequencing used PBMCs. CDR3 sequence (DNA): TGTGCCATCAGTGTCCCCGGGACAGGGAATGGCTACACCTTC. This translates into CAISVPGTGNGYTF.